The clone carrying this T cell receptor (beta chain) was seen a few times. The entry originates in a study of Graves' ophthalmopathy and Graves' hyperthyroidism. Study at large: Hyperthyroidism counted as stable given no ophthalmopathy within 18 months of follow-up.

The V gene's germline CDR1 is ENHRY and CDR2 SYGVKD. V was pared by 11 bases and J by 0 bases, with 12 bases between. The CDR3 has 13 amino acids. RNA transcripts yielded amplified TCR beta CDR3 regions. HTBI primers were employed in first-round RT-PCR, then a second-round multiplex PCR followed. One entry per CDR3 protein, called by TCRdb with MiXCR from the multiplex PCR reads. The sample has around 1,000,000 distinct CDR3 sequences, approximately 35% seen once. Input material: peripheral blood or thyroid tissue (not recorded which). This TCR was sampled from an adult man with Graves' hyperthyroidism. This rearrangement joins TRBV10-3 to TRBJ2-3; possible D gene TRBD1, 5 bases. The CDR3 nucleotides read TGTGCCTCAACGACAGACAGCACAGATACGCAGTATTTT. Protein sequence: CASTTDSTDTQYF.